The 29 T cell receptor beta chains below come from one sample, sequenced in a study of OX40 agonist ivuxolimab in advanced cancers. Assay used: immunoSEQ multiplex PCR; TCRdb lists only in-frame clones, some missing. The sample shows 30,000 to 45,000 clones, roughly 86% of them seen only once. The sample was CD4+ or CD8+ T cells sorted from blood, taken in a trial of the OX40 agonist ivuxolimab. Receptors were obtained from an adult with an advanced solid tumor such as melanoma, head and neck, liver or kidney cancer.

The rearrangement joins TRBV30 to TRBJ2-7; perhaps TRBD2 as D (6 bases). The CDR3 is 11 residues long. CDR1 and CDR2 from the germline V gene are GTSNPN and SVGIG (reference sequence). Trimming removed 0 bases at V and 12 bases at J, with 12 bases between. The CDR3: CAWSVGGPTYF. In nucleotides, the CDR3 is TGTGCCTGGAGTGTCGGGGGTCCCACGTACTTC.

V and J are TRBV7-2 and TRBJ2-1, with 7 bases identical to TRBD1. After removal of 1 base from V and 2 bases from J, the junction contained 2 bases not matched to a gene. CDR3 length: 15 amino acids. The V gene's germline CDR1 is SGHTA and CDR2 FQGNSA. CDR3 region: CASSLGQGTYNEQFF. CDR3 sequence (DNA): TGTGCCAGCAGCTTAGGACAGGGAACCTACAATGAGCAGTTCTTC.

This clone was seen only a few times. The same CDR3 also results from other DNA sequences found in this sample. V gene TRBV5-4 combines with J gene TRBJ2-5; TRBD1 matches 8 bases. The V gene end was trimmed by 1 base and the J gene end by 4 bases; junction bases not matched to a gene: 6. CDR3 size: 15 residues. Germline V CDR1 and CDR2: SGHNT, YYREEE (reference sequence). The CDR3 DNA is TGTGCCAGCAGCTTGCAGACAGGGGAACGAGAGACCCAGTACTTC. It translates to CASSLQTGERETQYF.

The genes are TRBV5-5 and TRBJ2-4; 12 bases map to TRBD1. V lost 1 base and J lost 5; bases outside the gene matches: 1. The CDR3 is 15 amino acids. Germline V gene sequence: CDR1 SGHKS, CDR2 YYEKEE (reference sequence). CDR3 region: CASSLWDRGQNIQYF. The CDR3 DNA is TGTGCCAGCAGCTTGTGGGACAGGGGGCAAAACATTCAGTACTTC.

This clone was detected only a few times. A read error may produce the germline difference seen at one junction end. The chain uses TRBV11-2 and TRBJ1-6, with D unclear. The CDR3 consists of 12 residues. Germline loops: CDR1 SGHAT, CDR2 FQNNGV. The CDR3 sequence: CASSLSDSPLHF. The CDR3 DNA is TGTGCCAGCAGCTTGTCGGATTCGCCCCTCCACTTT.

This clone was seen only once. The chain is built from TRBV27 and TRBJ2-4; 8 bases match TRBD1. J lost 6 bases, V lost 2 bases, and 6 bases had no gene match. The CDR3 is made up of 15 amino acids. Germline V gene lookup returns CDR1 MNHEY and CDR2 SMNVEV (reference sequence). The chain's CDR3 is CASSLTGGTSNIQYF. CDR3 DNA sequence: TGTGCCAGCAGTTTAACAGGGGGTACCTCAAACATTCAGTACTTC.

This sequence joins TRBV20-1 and TRBJ2-1, with D possibly being TRBD1 or TRBD2 (5 bases each). The CDR3 is made up of 11 amino acids. V shed 6 bases and J shed 9 bases, with 12 bases lying between them. CDR1 and CDR2 (germline): DFQATT, SNEGSKA (reference sequence). The CDR3 spells CSAKGTGEQFF. In DNA form, the CDR3 reads TGCAGTGCCAAGGGGACCGGTGAGCAGTTCTTC.

V usage is TRBV5-4 and J usage is TRBJ1-6; TRBD1 is a possible D gene (6 bases). The CDR3 runs 15 residues. The germline V and J ends were trimmed by 0 bases and 10 bases, with 14 bases remaining between them. In germline, CDR1 is SGHNT, CDR2 YYREEE (reference sequence). The CDR3 protein is CASSLAPGEYSPLHF. CDR3 DNA sequence: TGTGCCAGCAGCTTGGCGCCAGGGGAGTACTCACCCCTCCACTTT.

The chain links TRBV27 to TRBJ1-5, with no clear D. The CDR3 contains 13 residues. Trimming shortened V by 4 bases and J by 0 bases, and 4 bases separated the two germline ends. Germline CDR1 MNHEY, CDR2 SMNVEV (reference sequence). CDR3: CASSSYSNQPQHF. CDR3 nucleotides: TGTGCCAGCAGTTCATATAGCAATCAGCCCCAGCATTTT.

This chain connects TRBV2 to TRBJ1-2, with D possibly TRBD1 on 6 matching bases. V lost 6 bases and J 4 bases, leaving 27 bases between the germline ends. Germline CDR1 and CDR2: SNHLY and FYNNEI. This CDR3 is built from 18 residues. The CDR3 sequence is CASSVQKWGTRLRYGYTF. The CDR3 nucleotides read TGTGCCAGCAGCGTTCAAAAGTGGGGGACAAGACTGCGCTATGGCTACACCTTC.

V is TRBV5-1 and J is TRBJ1-3; no reliable D call. CDR1 SGHRS and CDR2 YFSETQ come from the germline V gene. This CDR3 comprises 15 residues. V shed 0 bases and J shed 0 bases, with 7 bases lying between them. Here the CDR3 DNA reads TGCGCCAGCAGCTTGGCCGGTAGCTCTGGAAACACCATATATTTT. Protein product: CASSLAGSSGNTIYF.

With regard to this clone: The junction departs from germline at one end; a sequencing error may be responsible. This chain uses TRBV7-7 with TRBJ2-2; possibly TRBD1 for D (5 bases). The CDR3 runs to 15 residues. Germline V gene data show CDR1 as SSHAT and CDR2 as FNYEAQ (reference sequence). Here the CDR3 DNA reads TGTGCTAGCAGCCCATACTCAGGGATTTACGGGGAGCTGTTTTTT. It codes for CASSPYSGIYGELFF.

The chain has TRBV5-1 and TRBJ2-1; D may be TRBD2 (7 bases). This CDR3 comprises 16 residues. Germline loops: CDR1 SGHRS, CDR2 YFSETQ. V lost 0 bases to trimming and J lost 4 bases, with 14 bases between them. CDR3 sequence reads: CASSLDRGAGYNEQFF. In DNA form, the CDR3 reads TGCGCCAGCAGCTTGGACCGGGGGGCGGGGTACAATGAGCAGTTCTTC.

CDR3 in DNA: TGTGCCAGTAGACGACAGGGGTCGGCTGAAGCTTTCTTT. Residues: CASRRQGSAEAFF. V is TRBV19 and J is TRBJ1-1, with TRBD1 matching over 8 bases. The CDR3 has 13 residues. The germline CDR1 and CDR2 sequences are LNHDA and SQIVND (reference sequence). J lost 6 bases, V lost 6 bases, and 6 bases had no gene match. Looking up the rest from reference TRBV19 and TRBJ1-1 gives the full variable domain: DGGITQSPKYLFRKEGQNVTLSCEQNLNHDAMYWYRQDPGQGLRLIYYSQIVNDFQKGDIAEGYSVSREKKESFPLTVTSAQKNPTAFYLCASRRQGSAEAFFGQGTRLTVV.

The chain recombines TRBV11-1 with TRBJ2-1; a possible D gene is TRBD2 (5 bases). V was shortened by 4 bases and J by 9 bases, with 22 bases between the two germline ends. Per germline, CDR1 SGHAT and CDR2 FQDESV (reference sequence). This CDR3 is 16 amino acids long. The CDR3 region has the DNA TGTGCCAGCAGCTCCCCGGGTGCCGGGAAAGGTGTTGAGCAGTTCTTC. This encodes CASSSPGAGKGVEQFF.

V is TRBV18 and J is TRBJ2-1, with 9 positions matching TRBD2. Looked up from germline, CDR1 is KGHSH and CDR2 is LQKENI. V was clipped by 2 bases and J by 3 bases; unmatched bases: 2. This CDR3 region has 15 residues. The CDR3 nucleotides are TGTGCCAGCTCACCATCTAGCGGGGACTACAATGAGCAGTTCTTC. It encodes CASSPSSGDYNEQFF.

The chain recombines TRBV14 with TRBJ2-2; unclear D gene. Trimming left V 0 bases short and J 8 bases short, with 10 bases between. Germline CDR1 and CDR2: SGHDN and FVKESK. CDR3 length equals 14 residues. CDR3 DNA sequence: TGTGCCAGCAGCCAAGAGGCGGCAACGGGGGAGCTGTTTTTT. Amino acid sequence: CASSQEAATGELFF.

The chain has TRBV7-2 and TRBJ2-7; 11 nucleotides agree with TRBD2. Germline lookup yields CDR1 SGHTA and CDR2 FQGNSA. V was pared by 5 bases and J by 3 bases, with 3 bases of the junction left unmatched. This CDR3 region has 14 residues. Written as DNA, the CDR3 is TGTGCCAGCAGCATAACTAGCGGGGGCTACGAGCAGTACTTC. Translated, it gives CASSITSGGYEQYF.

The rearrangement uses TRBV6-1 and TRBJ1-5; possible D gene TRBD1, 6 bases. V gave up 1 base and J gave up 7 bases, with 20 bases separating them. CDR1 and CDR2 (germline): MNHNS, SASEGT. The CDR3 spans 17 residues. The CDR3 protein is CASSEGPNRVERQPQHF. In DNA, the CDR3 is TGTGCCAGCAGTGAAGGCCCCAACAGGGTTGAAAGGCAGCCCCAGCATTTT.

The rearrangement uses TRBV23-1 and TRBJ1-2, with 7 bases aligning to TRBD1. TRBV23-1 is recorded as an ORF, its role being uncertain. The CDR3 totals 14 residues. The V and J ends lost 1 base and 6 bases, in that order; junction bases with no gene match: 5. CDR3 protein: CASSQWGRGNGYTF. CDR3 sequence (DNA): TGCGCCAGCAGTCAATGGGGCAGGGGGAATGGCTACACCTTC.

The V gene is TRBV7-8, the J gene TRBJ1-5; D is possibly TRBD1 (5 bases). Trimming left V 5 bases short and J 1 base short, with 12 bases between. CDR1 and CDR2 from the germline V gene are SGHVS and FQNEAQ. CDR3 length: 15 amino acids. Here the CDR3 DNA reads TGTGCCAGCAGCCCCCGAGGGACCAGCAATCAGCCCCAGCATTTT. Translated, it gives CASSPRGTSNQPQHF.

This sequence joins TRBV18 and TRBJ1-1, with a weak D call TRBD1 (5 bases). CDR1 is KGHSH and CDR2 is LQKENI in the germline V gene. Trimming cost V 1 base and J 5 bases, with 14 bases left between them. The CDR3 loop spans 15 amino acids. CDR3 in DNA: TGTGCCAGCTCACCACTACCCAGGGTGGAGACTGAAGCTTTCTTT. It specifies CASSPLPRVETEAFF.

The rearrangement joins TRBV10-3 to TRBJ1-4, with 7 bases lining up with TRBD1. The junction had 6 bases not matched to a gene; V was cut back by 0 bases and J by 8 bases. The CDR3 has 15 amino acids. Germline CDR1 is ENHRY and CDR2 is SYGVKD. The CDR3 sequence: CAISESSGGGEKLFF. The CDR3 nucleotides are TGTGCCATCAGTGAGTCTTCAGGGGGTGGGGAAAAACTGTTTTTT.

By share of the sample, this clone is medium-sized. This CDR3 reads CASSQDLLGGGFEGSAEAFF. The CDR3 nucleotides read TGTGCCAGCAGCCAAGATCTACTTGGCGGGGGGTTCGAGGGCAGCGCTGAAGCTTTCTTT. This chain uses TRBV4-2 with TRBJ1-1, with a possible D match to TRBD1 (5 bases). The germline V and J ends were trimmed by 0 bases and 6 bases, with 29 bases remaining between them. The V gene's germline CDR1 is LGHNA and CDR2 YNFKEQ. The CDR3 covers 20 residues.

The chain has TRBV2 and TRBJ1-5; unclear D gene. V gave up 1 base and J gave up 4 bases, with 8 bases separating them. Germline V lookup: CDR1 SNHLY, CDR2 FYNNEI. CDR3 length: 14 amino acids. This chain's CDR3 is CASSEGELNQPQHF. In DNA form, the CDR3 reads TGTGCCAGCAGTGAAGGGGAGTTAAATCAGCCCCAGCATTTT.

The V call is TRBV20-1, the J call TRBJ1-2; D is ambiguous. This CDR3 region has 10 residues. The germline V gene has CDR1 DFQATT and CDR2 SNEGSKA (reference sequence). The chain's CDR3 is CGSADYGYTF. CDR3 coding DNA: TGCGGCTCCGCGGACTATGGCTACACCTTC.

The rearrangement links TRBV11-2 to TRBJ1-3, with D maybe TRBD1 (5 bases). The CDR3 covers 15 residues. Trimming cost V 1 base and J 2 bases, with 9 bases left between them. The V gene's germline CDR1 is SGHAT and CDR2 FQNNGV. CDR3 sequence reads: CASSLAGQAGNTIYF. The CDR3 region has the DNA TGTGCCAGCAGCTTAGCCGGACAAGCTGGAAACACCATATATTTT.

The chain combines TRBV5-1 with TRBJ2-7; either TRBD1 or TRBD2 may supply D (5 bases each). V was shortened by 0 bases and J by 3 bases, with 13 bases between the two germline ends. The germline CDR1 and CDR2 sequences are SGHRS and YFSETQ. The CDR3 extends over 15 amino acids. The CDR3 spells CASSLDWGPIYEQYF. DNA for the CDR3: TGCGCCAGCAGCTTGGATTGGGGACCGATCTACGAGCAGTACTTC.

The rearrangement uses TRBV30 and TRBJ1-1; possibly TRBD1 for D (6 bases). V lost 1 base to trimming and J lost 2 bases, with 26 bases between them. Germline V gene lookup returns CDR1 GTSNPN and CDR2 SVGIG (reference sequence). The CDR3 contains 19 residues. The CDR3 region has the DNA TGTGCCTGGAGTGACTCGAGACACGGGGGGGCCAAGGAAAACACTGAAGCTTTCTTT. Amino acids: CAWSDSRHGGAKENTEAFF.